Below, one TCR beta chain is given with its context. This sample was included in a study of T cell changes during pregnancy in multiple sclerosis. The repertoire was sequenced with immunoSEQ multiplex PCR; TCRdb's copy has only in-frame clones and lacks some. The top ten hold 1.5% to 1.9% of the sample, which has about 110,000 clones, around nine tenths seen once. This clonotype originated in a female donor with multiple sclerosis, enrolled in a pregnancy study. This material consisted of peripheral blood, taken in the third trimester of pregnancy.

For the CDR3, the DNA is TGTGCCAGCACCTTGGGACAGTCCCAACTATATGGCTACACCTTC. Translated: CASTLGQSQLYGYTF. The chain has TRBV27 and TRBJ1-2; 7 bases line up with TRBD1. CDR1 MNHEY and CDR2 SMNVEV come from the germline V gene (reference sequence). The length of the CDR3 is 15 residues. Losses at the gene ends were 7 bases for V and 5 bases for J; bases not matched to a gene: 13.